A selection of T cell receptor beta chains follows, all from one sample in a study of cytomegalovirus exposure and HLA in healthy donors. Assay: immunoSEQ multiplex PCR; the TCRdb copy retains only in-frame clones and omits some. The table lists 100,000 to 150,000 clones, around 84% of them singletons. Specimen: PBMCs. The receptors originated from a woman between 35 and 50 years old in good health and CMV-seronegative. The CDR3 runs from the conserved cysteine through the conserved F or W. A D gene is named only where the DNA matches it firmly. Clone size, where shown, is once, few, many, or a class for clones that have expanded.

abundance	j_gene	v_gene	d_gene	CDR3nt	CDR3aa
few	TRBJ2-2	TRBV19	NA	TGTGCCAGTAGTATAGGCAGCGGGCCCTACACCGGGGAGCTGTTTTTT	CASSIGSGPYTGELFF
NA	TRBJ2-7	TRBV28	TRBD2	TGTGCCAGCAGCCGAACTAGCGGGAGCTTGAGCGAGCAGTACTTC	CASSRTSGSLSEQYF
NA	TRBJ1-5	TRBV23-1	NA	TGCGCCAGCAGTCAATCGAGACGGGAGCAGCCCCAGCATTTT	CASSQSRREQPQHF
NA	TRBJ2-5	TRBV2	NA	TGTGCCAGCATGGTTCAGGGTCAAGAGACCCAGTACTTC	CASMVQGQETQYF
NA	TRBJ1-2	TRBV5-1	TRBD1	TGCGCCAGCAGCCCCGGACAGGGGGCCGCTACGTATGGCTACACCTTC	CASSPGQGAATYGYTF
NA	TRBJ2-2	TRBV18	TRBD2	TGTGCCAGCTCACCATCTCAGGCTAGCGGGAACACCGGGGAGCTGTTTTTT	CASSPSQASGNTGELFF
NA	TRBJ2-3	TRBV5-1	TRBD2	TGCGCCAGCAGCGTCGCGACGGGGGGGGGAGATACGCAGTATTTT	CASSVATGGGDTQYF
NA	TRBJ2-4	TRBV9	TRBD2	TGTGCCAGCAGCGTTCCCCCTGCGGGGACTAGCGGGAGAAGCTACATTCAGTACTTC	CASSVPPAGTSGRSYIQYF
NA	TRBJ1-1	TRBV28	NA	TGTGCCAGCAGGATAGCGAACACTGAAGCTTTCTTT	CASRIANTEAFF
NA	TRBJ2-5	TRBV29-1	TRBD1	TGCAGCGTGAACAGGGGGCGCGGAGAGACCCAGTACTTC	CSVNRGRGETQYF
NA	TRBJ2-1	TRBV10-3	TRBD2	TGTGCCATCAGTGAGTCGTTCGGGATTAGCGGGAGTAGACGTGAGCAGTTCTTC	CAISESFGISGSRREQFF
few	TRBJ2-7	TRBV5-1	NA	TGCGCCAGCAGCTTTGGCGGGTCCTACGAGCAGTACTTC	CASSFGGSYEQYF
NA	TRBJ2-1	TRBV5-4	NA	TGTGCCAGCAGCTTCGGGGGTTCCTACAATGAGCAGTTCTTC	CASSFGGSYNEQFF
NA	TRBJ2-3	TRBV7-2	NA	TGTGCCAGCAGCTTAGTGGCGGTGAGATTTACGCAGTATTTT	CASSLVAVRFTQYF
NA	TRBJ1-1	TRBV6-4	NA	TGTGCCAGCAGTGTGACAGGTATGAACACTGAAGCTTTCTTT	CASSVTGMNTEAFF
NA	TRBJ1-2	TRBV28	NA	TGTGCCAGCAGCCGCCCTAGTCGGGGGTTAGACTTCTATGGCTACACCTTC	CASSRPSRGLDFYGYTF
NA	TRBJ1-1	TRBV19	NA	TGTGCCAGTAGTATTCTCGGACAGTCGACTCGTAACACTGAAGCTTTCTTT	CASSILGQSTRNTEAFF
NA	TRBJ2-2	TRBV6-5	NA	TGTGCCAGCAGCCAGGGGAACCCCGGGGAGCTGTTTTTT	CASSQGNPGELFF
NA	TRBJ2-1	TRBV6-4	TRBD2	TGTGCCAGCAGTGAGGGACTAACCTACAATGAGCAGTTCTTC	CASSEGLTYNEQFF
NA	TRBJ2-1	TRBV19	NA	TGTGCCAGTAGCCCAGCTCTGGGACACTACAATGAGCAGTTCTTC	CASSPALGHYNEQFF
NA	TRBJ1-4	TRBV13	NA	TGTGTCAGCAGCTCCGGATCGGACAGCCTAGGACTGTTTTTT	CVSSSGSDSLGLFF
NA	TRBJ1-1	TRBV27	NA	TGTGCCAGCAGTCCCGTCGGCGGATACACTGAAGCTTTCTTT	CASSPVGGYTEAFF
NA	TRBJ1-1	TRBV10-3	NA	TGTGCCATCAGTCAGACGGAGAGGACTGAAGCTTTCTTT	CAISQTERTEAFF
once	TRBJ1-2	TRBV6-1	TRBD1	TGTGCCAGCAGCGGGACAGGTATATCCCGATATGGCTACACCTTC	CASSGTGISRYGYTF
NA	TRBJ1-3	TRBV6-1	TRBD1	TGTGCCAGCAGTGAAATGACAGGGGGCTCTGGAAACACCATATATTTT	CASSEMTGGSGNTIYF
NA	TRBJ1-2	TRBV27	TRBD1	TGTGCCAGCGGGCAGGGGGCCTATGGCTACACCTTC	CASGQGAYGYTF
NA	TRBJ2-7	TRBV28	TRBD2	TGTGCCAGCACCAGCGGGACCGCATCCTACGAGCAGTACTTC	CASTSGTASYEQYF
once	TRBJ2-5	TRBV19	NA	TGTGCCAGTAGTATGGGGGCGTCGTCTAGAGAGACCCAGTACTTC	CASSMGASSRETQYF
few	TRBJ1-1	TRBV7-2	NA	TGTGCCAGCAGCATTACAGGGGAAGCTTTCTTT	CASSITGEAFF
NA	TRBJ1-1	TRBV18	NA	TGTGCCAGCTCACCATCGTTGGGGGGGGACACTGAAGCTTTCTTT	CASSPSLGGDTEAFF
NA	TRBJ2-3	TRBV29-1	TRBD1	TGCAGCGTTGCTACTTGGACAGGGGCCACAGATACGCAGTATTTT	CSVATWTGATDTQYF
NA	TRBJ2-7	TRBV11-2	TRBD1	TGTGCCAGCAGCCCTCGGACAGGGGGCGAGCAGTACTTC	CASSPRTGGEQYF
once	TRBJ1-5	TRBV6-6	TRBD1	TGTGCCAGCAACACAGGGGGCCCAGGGGCCCAGCATTTT	CASNTGGPGAQHF
few	TRBJ1-5	TRBV28	TRBD1	TGTGCCAGCAGACCAGCCGGGACAGTCAATCAGCCCCAGCATTTT	CASRPAGTVNQPQHF
NA	TRBJ2-5	TRBV5-1	NA	TGCGCCAGCAGCTTGATGGGGGGTGAGACCCAGTACTTC	CASSLMGGETQYF